This TCR beta chain was sequenced during a study of tumor and adjacent non-tumor tissue in lung cancer. Whole-study context: Patients were aged roughly 30 to 76, fewer than twelve men and a handful of women, stage I to III. Regarding the study as a whole: TCR diversity was significantly greater in tumor than normal lung tissue.

This sample's RNA came from whole unsorted tissue. Distant lung tissue was collected more than 3 cm away from the tumor edge. Note on this clonotype: Its antigen is unknown.

A modified ARM-PCR protocol with three rounds of nested PCR amplified TCRbeta. TCRdb independently ran MiXCR on the multiplex PCR reads; one entry per CDR3 protein. The sample holds 65,000 to 85,000 distinct CDR3 sequences, 76% seen once. V lost 7 bases to trimming and J lost 3 bases; unmatched junction nucleotides: 8. The CDR3 length is 13 residues. Germline lookup yields CDR1 SQVTM and CDR2 ANQGSEA. V usage is TRBV29-1 and J usage is TRBJ1-1; 7 bases map to TRBD1. Material: distant non-tumor lung tissue. This sequence originates from a man aged 55-75 years with non-small cell lung cancer. The CDR3 region is CSAFAGGDTEAFF. CDR3 DNA: TGCAGCGCTTTTGCAGGGGGGGACACTGAAGCTTTCTTT.